This T cell receptor (beta chain) was retrieved from a study of beta chain features in type 1 diabetes. CDR3 length: 13 amino acids. Germline V gene data show CDR1 as SGHTA and CDR2 as FQGNSA. V lost 1 base and J lost 3, with 6 bases in between. The isolated RNA, all of it, was reverse transcribed, so expressed TCRB transcripts were what got sequenced. Sequencing was performed with immunoSEQ multiplex PCR; in TCRdb, only in-frame clones are kept and a portion is missing. In the table there are hundreds of thousands of clones, roughly 15% of which are singletons. Donors underwent one heparinised blood draw, approximately 120 mL on average. This clone has only a few counts. At the DNA level, this CDR3 is encoded by other sequences in the same sample as well.

The sample was naive CD4+ T cells from blood. This chain joins TRBV7-2 and TRBJ2-5; no clear D gene. The receptor's source is a man aged 18 to 35 in good health. The CDR3 loop reads CASSLERKETQYF. The CDR3 nucleotides read TGTGCCAGCAGCTTAGAACGGAAAGAGACCCAGTACTTC.